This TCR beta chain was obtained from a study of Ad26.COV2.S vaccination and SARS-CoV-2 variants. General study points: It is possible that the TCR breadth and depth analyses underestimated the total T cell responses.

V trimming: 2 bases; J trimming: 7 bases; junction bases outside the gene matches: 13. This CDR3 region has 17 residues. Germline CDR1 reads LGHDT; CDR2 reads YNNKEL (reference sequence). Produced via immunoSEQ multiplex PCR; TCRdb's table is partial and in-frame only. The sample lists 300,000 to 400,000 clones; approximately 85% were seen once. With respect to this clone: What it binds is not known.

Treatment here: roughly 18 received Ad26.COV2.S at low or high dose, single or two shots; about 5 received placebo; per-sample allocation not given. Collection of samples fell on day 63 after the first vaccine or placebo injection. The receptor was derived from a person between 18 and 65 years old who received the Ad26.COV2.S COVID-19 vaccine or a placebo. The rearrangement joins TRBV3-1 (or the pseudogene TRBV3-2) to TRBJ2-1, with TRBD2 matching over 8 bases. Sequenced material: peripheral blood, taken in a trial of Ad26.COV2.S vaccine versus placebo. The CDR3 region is CASSQYPGLARGNEQFF. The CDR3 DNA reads TGTGCCAGCAGCCAATACCCCGGACTAGCCCGCGGGAATGAGCAGTTCTTC.